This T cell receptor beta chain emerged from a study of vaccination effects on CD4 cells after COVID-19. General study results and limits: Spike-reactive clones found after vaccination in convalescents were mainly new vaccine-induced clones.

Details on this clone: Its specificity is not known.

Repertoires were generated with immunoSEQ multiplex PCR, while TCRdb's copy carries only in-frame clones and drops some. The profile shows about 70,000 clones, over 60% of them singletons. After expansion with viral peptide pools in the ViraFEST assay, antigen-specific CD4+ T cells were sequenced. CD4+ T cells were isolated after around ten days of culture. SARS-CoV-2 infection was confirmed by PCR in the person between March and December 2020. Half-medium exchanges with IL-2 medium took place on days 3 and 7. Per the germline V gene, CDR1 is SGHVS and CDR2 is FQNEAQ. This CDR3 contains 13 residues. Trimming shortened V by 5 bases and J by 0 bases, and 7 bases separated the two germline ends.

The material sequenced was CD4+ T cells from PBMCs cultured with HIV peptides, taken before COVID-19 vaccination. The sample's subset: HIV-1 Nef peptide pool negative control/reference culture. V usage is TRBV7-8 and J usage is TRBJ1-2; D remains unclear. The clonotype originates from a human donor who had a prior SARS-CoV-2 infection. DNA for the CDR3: TGTGCCAGCAGCCCATCTTCTAACTATGGCTACACCTTC. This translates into CASSPSSNYGYTF.